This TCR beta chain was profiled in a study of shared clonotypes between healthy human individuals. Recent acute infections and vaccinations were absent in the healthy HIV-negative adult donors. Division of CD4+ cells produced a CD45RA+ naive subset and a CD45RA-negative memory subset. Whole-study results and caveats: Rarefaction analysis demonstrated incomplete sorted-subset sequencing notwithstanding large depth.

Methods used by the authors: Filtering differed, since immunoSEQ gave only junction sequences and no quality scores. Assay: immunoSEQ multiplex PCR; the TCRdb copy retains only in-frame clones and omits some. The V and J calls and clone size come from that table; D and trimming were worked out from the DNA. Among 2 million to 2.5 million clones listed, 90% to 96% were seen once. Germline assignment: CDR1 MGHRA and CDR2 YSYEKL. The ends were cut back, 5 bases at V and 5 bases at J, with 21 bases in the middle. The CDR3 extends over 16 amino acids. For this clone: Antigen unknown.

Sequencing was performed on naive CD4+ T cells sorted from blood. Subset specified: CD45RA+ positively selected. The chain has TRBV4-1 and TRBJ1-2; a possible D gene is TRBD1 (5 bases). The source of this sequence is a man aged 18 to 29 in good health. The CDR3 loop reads CASSLGGGEAGYGYTF. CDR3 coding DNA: TGCGCCAGCAGCTTGGGGGGTGGCGAGGCGGGGTATGGCTACACCTTC.